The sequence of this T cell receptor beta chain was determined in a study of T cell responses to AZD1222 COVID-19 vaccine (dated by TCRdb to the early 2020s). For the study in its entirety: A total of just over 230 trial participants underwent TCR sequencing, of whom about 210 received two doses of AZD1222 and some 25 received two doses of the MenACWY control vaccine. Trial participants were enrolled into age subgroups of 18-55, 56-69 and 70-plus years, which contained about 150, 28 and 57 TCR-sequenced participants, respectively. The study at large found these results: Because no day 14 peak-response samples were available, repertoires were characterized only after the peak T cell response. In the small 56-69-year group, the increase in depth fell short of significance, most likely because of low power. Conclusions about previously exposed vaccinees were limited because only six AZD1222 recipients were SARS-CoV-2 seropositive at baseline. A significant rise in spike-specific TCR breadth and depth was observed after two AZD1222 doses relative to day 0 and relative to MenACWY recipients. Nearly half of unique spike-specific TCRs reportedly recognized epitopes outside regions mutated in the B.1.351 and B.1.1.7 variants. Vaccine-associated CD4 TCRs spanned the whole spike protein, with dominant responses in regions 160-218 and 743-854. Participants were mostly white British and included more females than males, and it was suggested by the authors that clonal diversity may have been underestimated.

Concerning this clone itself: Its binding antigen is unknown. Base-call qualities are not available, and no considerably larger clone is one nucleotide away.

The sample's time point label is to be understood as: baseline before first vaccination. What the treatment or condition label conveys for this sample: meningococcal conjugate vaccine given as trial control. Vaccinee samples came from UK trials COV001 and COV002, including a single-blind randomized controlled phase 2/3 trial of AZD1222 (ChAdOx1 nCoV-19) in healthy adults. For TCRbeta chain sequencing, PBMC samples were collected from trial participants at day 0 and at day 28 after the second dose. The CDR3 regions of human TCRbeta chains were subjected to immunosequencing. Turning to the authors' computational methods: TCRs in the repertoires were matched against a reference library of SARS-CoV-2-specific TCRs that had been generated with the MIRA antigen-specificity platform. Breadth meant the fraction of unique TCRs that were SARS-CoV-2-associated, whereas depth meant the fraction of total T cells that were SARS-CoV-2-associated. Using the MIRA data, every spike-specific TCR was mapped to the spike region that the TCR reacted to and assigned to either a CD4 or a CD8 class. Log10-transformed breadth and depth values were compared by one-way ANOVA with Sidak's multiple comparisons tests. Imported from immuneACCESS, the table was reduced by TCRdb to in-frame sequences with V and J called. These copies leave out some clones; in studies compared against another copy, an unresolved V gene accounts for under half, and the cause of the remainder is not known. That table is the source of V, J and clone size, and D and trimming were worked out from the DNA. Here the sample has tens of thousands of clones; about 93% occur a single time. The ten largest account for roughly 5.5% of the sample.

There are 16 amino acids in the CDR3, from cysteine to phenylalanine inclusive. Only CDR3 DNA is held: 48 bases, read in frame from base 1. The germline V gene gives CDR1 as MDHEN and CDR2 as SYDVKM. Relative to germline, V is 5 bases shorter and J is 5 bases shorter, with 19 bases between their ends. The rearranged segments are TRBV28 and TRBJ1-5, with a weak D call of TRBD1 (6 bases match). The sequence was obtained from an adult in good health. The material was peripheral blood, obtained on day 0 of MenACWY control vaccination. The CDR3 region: CASSLLSAGADQPQHF. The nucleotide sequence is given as TGTGCCAGCAGTCTCCTTTCAGCAGGGGCGGATCAGCCCCAGCATTTT.